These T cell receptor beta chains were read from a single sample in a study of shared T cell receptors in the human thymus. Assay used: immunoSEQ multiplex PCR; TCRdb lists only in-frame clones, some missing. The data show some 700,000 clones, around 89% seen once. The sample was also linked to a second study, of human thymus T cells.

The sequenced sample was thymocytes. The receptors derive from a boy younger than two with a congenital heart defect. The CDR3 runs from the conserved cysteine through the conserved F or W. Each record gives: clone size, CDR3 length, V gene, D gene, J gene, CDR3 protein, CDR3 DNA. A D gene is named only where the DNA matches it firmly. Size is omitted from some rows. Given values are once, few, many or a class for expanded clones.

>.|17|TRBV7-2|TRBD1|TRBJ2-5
CASSLRHSDRGQETQYF
TGTGCCAGCAGCTTGCGTCACTCGGACAGGGGCCAAGAGACCCAGTACTTC
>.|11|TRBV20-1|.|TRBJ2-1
CSARDAGEQFF
TGCAGTGCTAGAGATGCAGGTGAGCAGTTCTTC
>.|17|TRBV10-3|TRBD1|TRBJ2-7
CAISESVVAGGDYEQYF
TGTGCCATCAGTGAGTCAGTCGTGGCAGGGGGAGACTACGAGCAGTACTTC
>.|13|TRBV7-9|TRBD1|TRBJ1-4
CASSSRDSQKLFF
TGTGCCAGCAGCTCCCGGGACAGCCAAAAACTGTTTTTT
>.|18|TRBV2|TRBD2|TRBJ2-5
CASSHRTSGERGQETQYF
TGTGCCAGCAGTCATCGGACTAGCGGGGAGAGGGGCCAAGAGACCCAGTACTTC
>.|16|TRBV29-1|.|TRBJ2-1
CSVFAIAVITNNEQFF
TGCAGCGTCTTCGCAATAGCGGTCATTACGAACAATGAGCAGTTCTTC
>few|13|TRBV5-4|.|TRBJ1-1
CASSSTANTEAFF
TGTGCCAGCAGCTCCACAGCGAACACTGAAGCTTTCTTT
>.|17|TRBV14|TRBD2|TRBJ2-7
CASSQDRRVAGVLEQYF
TGTGCCAGCAGCCAAGATAGGAGAGTAGCGGGAGTCCTCGAGCAGTACTTC
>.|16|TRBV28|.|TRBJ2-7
CASSLSGVGAIYEQYF
TGTGCCAGCAGTTTATCCGGAGTGGGGGCAATCTACGAGCAGTACTTC
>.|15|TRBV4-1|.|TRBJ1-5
CASSQDPVSNQPQHF
TGCGCCAGCAGCCAAGATCCGGTTAGCAATCAGCCCCAGCATTTT
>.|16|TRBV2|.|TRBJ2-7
CASSQRYRGGSYEQYF
TGTGCCAGCAGTCAGAGGTATAGGGGGGGGTCCTACGAGCAGTACTTC
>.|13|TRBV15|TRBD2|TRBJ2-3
CATSATTSGTQYF
TGTGCCACCAGCGCTACGACTAGCGGGACGCAGTATTTT
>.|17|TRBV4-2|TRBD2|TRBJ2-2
CASRLGTSGRNTGELFF
TGTGCCAGCAGACTTGGGACTAGCGGGAGGAACACCGGGGAGCTGTTTTTT
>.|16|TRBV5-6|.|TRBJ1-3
CASSLASTDSGNTIYF
TGTGCCAGCAGCTTGGCGTCGACTGACTCTGGAAACACCATATATTTT
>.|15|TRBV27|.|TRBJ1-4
CASMNRPSNNEKLFF
TGTGCCAGCATGAACAGACCTTCCAATAATGAAAAACTGTTTTTT
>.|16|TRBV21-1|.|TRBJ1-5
CASSSRDNEVNQPQHF
TGTGCCAGCAGCTCCCGGGACAACGAGGTAAATCAGCCCCAGCATTTT
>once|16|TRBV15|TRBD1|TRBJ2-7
CATSRDYSGTAYEQYF
TGTGCCACCAGCAGAGATTACTCCGGGACAGCTTACGAGCAGTACTTC
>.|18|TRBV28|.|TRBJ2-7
CASSFQGTGLDCRYEQYF
TGTGCCAGCAGTTTTCAAGGGACGGGACTGGACTGTCGGTACGAGCAGTACTTC
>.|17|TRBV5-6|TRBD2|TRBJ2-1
CASSPYGTSDIWGEQFF
TGTGCCAGCAGCCCCTACGGGACTAGCGATATTTGGGGTGAGCAGTTCTTC
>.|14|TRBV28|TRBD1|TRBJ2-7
CASRRGQDSYEQYF
TGTGCCAGCAGAAGGGGACAGGACTCCTACGAGCAGTACTTC
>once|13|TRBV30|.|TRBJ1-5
CAWSVGRNQPQHF
TGTGCCTGGAGTGTGGGCCGCAATCAGCCCCAGCATTTT
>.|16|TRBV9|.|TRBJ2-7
CASSGLRGVASYEQYF
TGTGCCAGCAGCGGCCTCAGGGGGGTCGCGTCCTACGAGCAGTACTTC
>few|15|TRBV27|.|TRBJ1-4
CASSLQGITNEKLFF
TGTGCCAGCAGTCTTCAGGGGATAACTAATGAAAAACTGTTTTTT
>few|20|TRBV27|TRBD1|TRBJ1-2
CASSLSGGPPGQGCDYGYTF
TGTGCCAGCAGTTTATCGGGGGGGCCACCGGGACAGGGATGCGACTATGGCTACACCTTC
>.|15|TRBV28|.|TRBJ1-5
CASGDGGGGNQPQHF
TGTGCCAGCGGAGATGGGGGCGGTGGCAATCAGCCCCAGCATTTT
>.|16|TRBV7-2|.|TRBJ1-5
CASSLRSSTENQPQHF
TGTGCCAGCAGCTTAAGATCTTCTACAGAAAATCAGCCCCAGCATTTT
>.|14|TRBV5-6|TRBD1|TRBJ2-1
CASMDGQGMDEQFF
TGTGCCAGCATGGACGGACAGGGTATGGATGAGCAGTTCTTC
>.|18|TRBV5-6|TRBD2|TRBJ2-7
CASSRGPLRLARSYEQYF
TGTGCCAGCAGCCGCGGGCCCCTGCGACTAGCGCGATCCTACGAGCAGTACTTC
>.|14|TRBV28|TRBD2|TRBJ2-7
CASSSEAGNDEQYF
TGTGCCAGCAGTTCGGAAGCGGGAAATGACGAGCAGTACTTC
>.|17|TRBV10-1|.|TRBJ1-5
CASSEKPRGGAAQPQHF
TGCGCCAGCAGTGAGAAACCCCGGGGGGGCGCGGCTCAGCCCCAGCATTTT
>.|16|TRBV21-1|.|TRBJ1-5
CASSTRLTNSNQPQHF
TGTGCCAGCAGCACCCGTTTAACAAATAGCAATCAGCCCCAGCATTTT
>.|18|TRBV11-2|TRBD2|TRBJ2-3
CASSSNGLAGEGPDTQYF
TGTGCCAGCAGCTCCAATGGACTAGCGGGAGAGGGGCCAGATACGCAGTATTTT
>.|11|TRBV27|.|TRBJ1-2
CASSDRYGYTF
TGTGCCAGCAGTGACAGATATGGCTACACCTTC
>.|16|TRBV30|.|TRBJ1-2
CAWKARRPDSLPGYTF
TGTGCCTGGAAGGCTCGACGCCCGGACAGTTTACCTGGCTACACCTTC
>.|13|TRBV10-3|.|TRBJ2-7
CAISVVGRYEQYF
TGTGCCATCAGTGTAGTAGGGAGGTACGAGCAGTACTTC
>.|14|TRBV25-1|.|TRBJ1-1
CASSEWGEDTEAFF
TGTGCCAGCAGTGAATGGGGGGAAGACACTGAAGCTTTCTTT
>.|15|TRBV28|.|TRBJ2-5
CASSSFPGPEETQYF
TGTGCCAGCAGTTCATTCCCGGGTCCAGAAGAGACCCAGTACTTC
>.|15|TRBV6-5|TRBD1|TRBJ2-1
CASSSPTGYYNEQFF
TGTGCCAGCAGTTCCCCGACAGGGTACTACAATGAGCAGTTCTTC
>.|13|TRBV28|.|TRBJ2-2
CASSVTGGGELFF
TGTGCCAGCAGTGTGACAGGAGGCGGGGAGCTGTTTTTT
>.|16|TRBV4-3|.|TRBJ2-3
CASSQGSGPATDTQYF
TGCGCCAGCAGCCAAGGGTCGGGTCCTGCCACAGATACGCAGTATTTT
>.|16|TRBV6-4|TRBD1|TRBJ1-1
CANLRDRKKMNTEAFF
TGTGCCAACCTACGGGACAGAAAAAAAATGAACACTGAAGCTTTCTTT